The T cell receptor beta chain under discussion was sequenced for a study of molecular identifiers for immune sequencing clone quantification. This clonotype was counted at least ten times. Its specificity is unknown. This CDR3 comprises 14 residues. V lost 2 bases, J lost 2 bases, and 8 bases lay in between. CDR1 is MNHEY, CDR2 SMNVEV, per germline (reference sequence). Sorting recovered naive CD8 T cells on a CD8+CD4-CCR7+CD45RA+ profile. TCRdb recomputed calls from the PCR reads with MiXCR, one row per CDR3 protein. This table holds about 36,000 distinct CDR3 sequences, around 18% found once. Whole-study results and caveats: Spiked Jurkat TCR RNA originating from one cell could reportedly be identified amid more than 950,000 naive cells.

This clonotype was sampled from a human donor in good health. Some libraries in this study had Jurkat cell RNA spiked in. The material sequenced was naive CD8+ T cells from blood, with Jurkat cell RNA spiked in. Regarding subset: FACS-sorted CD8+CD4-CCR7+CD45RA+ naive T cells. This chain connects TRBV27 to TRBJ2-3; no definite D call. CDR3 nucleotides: TGTGCCAGCAGTTTAATAACCAACACAGATACGCAGTATTTT. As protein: CASSLITNTDTQYF.